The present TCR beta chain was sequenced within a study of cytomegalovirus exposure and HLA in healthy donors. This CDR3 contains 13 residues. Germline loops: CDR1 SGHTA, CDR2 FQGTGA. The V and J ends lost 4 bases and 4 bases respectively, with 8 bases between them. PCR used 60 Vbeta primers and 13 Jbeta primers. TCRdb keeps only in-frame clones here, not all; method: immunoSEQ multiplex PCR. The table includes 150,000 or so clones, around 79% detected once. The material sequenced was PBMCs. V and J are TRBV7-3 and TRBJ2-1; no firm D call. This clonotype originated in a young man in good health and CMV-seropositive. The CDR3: CASSYDSYNEQFF. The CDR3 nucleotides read TGTGCCAGCAGCTATGACTCGTACAATGAGCAGTTCTTC.